The 5 T cell receptor beta chains below all came from one sample that was sequenced in a study of CD8 T cells in ankylosing spondylitis. Study-wide findings and caveats: A TCR beta motif of about eight highly homologous variants seemed to mark ankylosing spondylitis blood.

Their recognized antigens are unknown. MiXCR, run by TCRdb on the 5' RACE reads, gives a single entry per CDR3 protein. The sample includes fewer than 650,000 distinct CDR3 sequences, roughly an eighth of them seen just once. Input material: blood, either unsorted or a sorted T cell fraction (not recorded which). The source of these receptors is a male donor with ankylosing spondylitis.

The genes are TRBV21-1 and TRBJ2-5. TRBV21-1 is a pseudogene segment. The CDR3 has 13 residues. CDR3 in amino acids: CASNTDYQETQYF. The CDR3, as DNA: TGTGCCAGCAATACAGACTACCAAGAGACCCAGTACTTC.

There are many counts of this clonotype. The chain couples TRBV12-3 or TRBV12-4 to TRBJ1-6; D remains ambiguous. The CDR3 is 13 residues long. With 1 base removed from V and 9 bases from J, the gap between germline ends came to 7 bases. CDR3 bases: TGTGCCAGCAGTTTAGGGGCGGGTTCACCCCTCCACTTT. It translates to CASSLGAGSPLHF.

This clonotype was recorded many times. The rearrangement links TRBV5-1 to TRBJ2-3; D gene uncertain. Germline V gives CDR1 SGHRS, CDR2 YFSETQ. This CDR3 contains 14 residues. Trimming left V 4 bases short and J 3 bases short, with 12 bases between. The CDR3 coding sequence is TGCGCCAGCAGCCTGGGCCCGGAGACAGATACGCAGTATTTT. Its protein is CASSLGPETDTQYF. Combining the CDR3 with reference TRBV5-1 and TRBJ2-3 gives the whole variable domain KAGVTQTPRYLIKTRGQQVTLSCSPISGHRSVSWYQQTPGQGLQFLFEYFSETQRNKGNFPGRFSGRQFSNSRSEMNVSTLELGDSALYLCASSLGPETDTQYFGPGTRLTVL.

This clonotype was counted between two and nine times. The chain combines TRBV5-1 with TRBJ2-1, with 8 bases identical to TRBD1. CDR1 SGHRS and CDR2 YFSETQ come from the germline V gene. The CDR3 runs to 16 residues. The trim removed 0 bases at V and 5 bases at J, leaving 7 bases unmatched. CDR3 DNA sequence: TGCGCCAGCAGCTTGGTGCAGGGGGCGACAGACAATGAGCAGTTCTTC. It codes for CASSLVQGATDNEQFF. Variable domain in full (rest from reference TRBV5-1 and TRBJ2-1): KAGVTQTPRYLIKTRGQQVTLSCSPISGHRSVSWYQQTPGQGLQFLFEYFSETQRNKGNFPGRFSGRQFSNSRSEMNVSTLELGDSALYLCASSLVQGATDNEQFFGPGTRLTVL.

V gene TRBV5-1 combines with J gene TRBJ2-4, with D uncertain. From germline, CDR1 is SGHRS and CDR2 YFSETQ. The ends were cut back, 2 bases at V and 8 bases at J, with 17 bases in the middle. This CDR3 contains 15 residues. The CDR3 is CASSFSATRFDIQYF. In DNA form, the CDR3 reads TGCGCCAGCAGCTTTAGTGCCACGAGGTTTGACATTCAGTACTTC. The complete variable domain, with remaining parts taken from reference TRBV5-1 and TRBJ2-4, reads KAGVTQTPRYLIKTRGQQVTLSCSPISGHRSVSWYQQTPGQGLQFLFEYFSETQRNKGNFPGRFSGRQFSNSRSEMNVSTLELGDSALYLCASSFSATRFDIQYFGAGTRLSVL.